The clone carrying this TCR beta chain was recorded only once. Its cognate antigen is unknown. Treatment meaning: approximately 18 received Ad26.COV2.S at low or high dose, single or two shots; 5 received placebo; per-sample allocation not given. Day 63 after the first injection of vaccine or placebo was the sampling time. In Boston, the donor was an adult between 18-55 years of age. The data belong to a study of Ad26.COV2.S vaccination and SARS-CoV-2 variants. Study at large: Administration of Ad26.COV2.S was intramuscular, either once or twice 56 days apart. Study-level results: Substantial post-vaccination breadth of spike-specific CD8+ and CD4+ T cell responses was reported. Vaccinated and placebo-treated recipients had similar non-spike TCR breadth.

The assay was immunoSEQ multiplex PCR, and TCRdb's table has in-frame clones only and misses some. The sample includes about 680,000 clones, 70% to 90% of them seen just once. There are 14 residues in the CDR3. V was pared by 0 bases and J by 7 bases, with 12 bases between. Looked up from germline, CDR1 is LGHNA and CDR2 is YSLEER. This receptor was obtained from a person aged 18-65 years who received the Ad26.COV2.S COVID-19 vaccine or a placebo. Material: peripheral blood, obtained in a trial of Ad26.COV2.S vaccine versus placebo. The rearrangement joins TRBV4-3 to TRBJ2-5, with TRBD2 as a possible D gene (7 bases). The CDR3, as DNA: TGCGCCAGCAGCCAAGATAACAGGGAGGGGACCCAGTACTTC. This sequence encodes CASSQDNREGTQYF.